These 5 T cell receptor beta chains were sequenced from one sample in a study of blood T cell repertoires in COVID-19. Data came from immunoSEQ multiplex PCR; TCRdb stores just in-frame clones and leaves some out. Of approximately 290,000 clones in the sample, 70% to 90% are singletons; the top ten hold about 4.1%. Sequenced input: PBMCs or T cells enriched from blood (not recorded which). Source of these receptors: a woman in her 30s who had recovered from COVID-19.

This rearrangement joins TRBV28 to TRBJ2-7; possible D gene TRBD1, 6 bases. Trimming left V 6 bases short and J 0 bases short, with 15 bases between. The CDR3 is 15 amino acids. Germline V CDR1 and CDR2: MDHEN, SYDVKM. This CDR3 reads CASSETGTHSYEQYF. CDR3 sequence (DNA): TGTGCCAGCAGCGAGACCGGGACACACTCCTACGAGCAGTACTTC.

V usage is TRBV18 and J usage is TRBJ2-5, with D tentatively TRBD2 (5 bases). V was shortened by 0 bases and J by 5 bases, with 10 bases between the two germline ends. CDR3 length: 14 amino acids. Germline V gene sequence: CDR1 KGHSH, CDR2 LQKENI. The CDR3 bases are TGTGCCAGCTCACCACCCGGGGTGGCGGAGACCCAGTACTTC. Amino acid sequence: CASSPPGVAETQYF. Filled out from reference TRBV18 and TRBJ2-5, the complete variable domain reads NAGVMQNPRHLVRRRGQEARLRCSPMKGHSHVYWYRQLPEEGLKFMVYLQKENIIDESGMPKERFSAEFPKEGPSILRIQQVVRGDSAAYFCASSPPGVAETQYFGPGTRLLVL.

This chain connects TRBV7-9 to TRBJ1-1; TRBD1 might be the D (5 bases). With 5 bases removed from V and 7 bases from J, the gap between germline ends came to 14 bases. CDR1 SEHNR and CDR2 FQNEAQ come from the germline V gene (reference sequence). The CDR3 is 13 amino acids. CDR3: CASSPNWGGEAFF. The DNA of the CDR3 is TGTGCCAGCAGCCCCAATTGGGGGGGTGAAGCTTTCTTT. The entire variable domain, with the rest obtained from reference TRBV7-9 and TRBJ1-1, is as follows: DTGVSQNPRHKITKRGQNVTFRCDPISEHNRLYWYRQTLGQGPEFLTYFQNEAQLEKSRLLSDRFSAERPKGSFSTLEIQRTEQGDSAMYLCASSPNWGGEAFFGQGTRLTVV.

This chain uses TRBV4-1 with TRBJ2-5, with 9 bases identical to TRBD1. The CDR3 sequence is 15 residues long. Germline V CDR1 and CDR2: MGHRA, YSYEKL. The ends lost 3 bases at V and 5 bases at J; junction bases unmatched: 7. CDR3 DNA: TGCGCCAGCAGCCAGGGGGACAGGGACCCCGAGACCCAGTACTTC. Translating gives CASSQGDRDPETQYF.

V is TRBV2 and J is TRBJ1-4; 9 bases are shared with TRBD1. CDR3 length: 16 amino acids. The junction had 8 bases not matched to a gene; V was cut back by 6 bases and J by 3 bases. CDR1 SNHLY and CDR2 FYNNEI come from the germline V gene. The chain's CDR3 is CASREQGAVANEKLFF. CDR3 bases: TGTGCCAGCAGGGAACAGGGGGCGGTTGCTAATGAAAAACTGTTTTTT.